This T cell receptor (beta chain) is drawn from a study of T cell changes during pregnancy in multiple sclerosis. This CDR3 has 14 amino acids. V dropped 2 bases and J dropped 5 bases, with 11 bases sitting between them. Looked up from germline, CDR1 is ENHRY and CDR2 is SYGVKD. The data were produced by immunoSEQ multiplex PCR, yet TCRdb's version contains in-frame clones alone and is incomplete. The table has tens of thousands of clones, 90% to 95% seen once. The rearrangement joins TRBV10-3 to TRBJ2-3; possible D gene TRBD2, 5 bases. Material: CD4+ T cells from peripheral blood mononuclear cells, obtained in the second trimester of pregnancy. The source is a female donor with multiple sclerosis, enrolled in a pregnancy study. The CDR3, as DNA: TGTGCCATCAGTGAGCGGGGAACCCTAGATACGCAGTATTTT. Translating it yields CAISERGTLDTQYF.